These 27 T cell receptor beta chains came from one sample sequenced in a study of breast tumors, draining lymph nodes, adjacent tissues. In TCRdb, the multiplex PCR reads were re-called with MiXCR into one record per CDR3 protein. The table includes about 300,000 distinct CDR3 sequences, more than 30% detected once. Axillary draining lymph nodes of breast cancer patients supplied the node samples. The sample consisted of axillary lymph node tissue. These receptors all come from a female donor with breast cancer. Some clones in this sample may be carry-over from other donors' samples.

The table lists this clonotype with many counts. V is TRBV4-1 and J is TRBJ2-3; D is undetermined. The CDR3 is 14 amino acids. Germline loops: CDR1 MGHRA, CDR2 YSYEKL. The germline V and J ends were trimmed by 0 bases and 6 bases, with 10 bases remaining between them. The CDR3 DNA reads TGCGCCAGCAGCCAAGAAAGGCGGACGGATACGCAGTATTTT. Amino acid sequence: CASSQERRTDTQYF.

Ten or more counts support this clonotype. The CDR3 loop reads CASSLESLREEKLFF. As DNA, the CDR3 is TGTGCCAGCAGCTTGGAGTCCCTAAGGGAGGAAAAACTGTTTTTT. The rearrangement uses TRBV5-5 and TRBJ1-4, with unresolved D. Germline CDR1 SGHKS, CDR2 YYEKEE (reference sequence). The CDR3 runs to 15 residues. The V gene lost 0 bases and the J gene lost 8 bases, with 14 bases spanning the gap.

The rearrangement uses TRBV9 and TRBJ2-6, with 9 bases that match TRBD1. This CDR3 region has 19 residues. CDR1 and CDR2 from the germline V gene are SGDLS and YYNGEE. V gave up 3 bases and J gave up 2 bases; unmatched junction bases: 12. Here the CDR3 reads CASSGSPGTGIAGANVLTF. As DNA, the CDR3 is TGTGCCAGCAGCGGATCCCCCGGGACAGGGATAGCTGGGGCCAACGTCCTGACTTTC.

This clonotype was detected many times. This chain links TRBV7-2 with TRBJ2-1; 15 nucleotides agree with TRBD2. V shed 2 bases and J 13 bases; nucleotides not matched to a gene: 9. CDR3 length equals 16 residues. In germline, CDR1 is SGHTA, CDR2 FQGNSA. The CDR3 sequence: CASSLRGTSGRLPQFF. The CDR3 DNA sequence: TGTGCCAGCAGCTTACGGGGGACTAGCGGGAGGTTGCCCCAGTTCTTC.

This clonotype was detected many times. One end of the junction varies from germline; a read error may be responsible. The genes are TRBV7-9 and TRBJ2-1; 9 bases align to TRBD2. CDR3 length: 15 amino acids. Germline-derived CDR1 and CDR2 are SEHNR and FQNEAQ (reference sequence). CDR3 sequence: CASSLAGSYTREQFF. The CDR3, as DNA: TGTGCCAGCAGCCTAGCGGGAAGCTATACTCGGGAGCAGTTCTTC.

To note about this clonotype: The conserved phenylalanine or tryptophan is not found at the CDR3 terminus, so this likely reflects a read error. No DNA is shown, since the ends of the CDR3 on it are uncertain; the CDR3 is the one TCRdb lists. The chain combines TRBV9 with TRBJ1-2. The length of the CDR3 is 14 amino acids, counting both ends. Germline V gene lookup returns CDR1 SGDLS and CDR2 YYNGEE. This chain's CDR3 is CASSVADTAYGYIL.

The J gene is TRBJ2-3, the V gene TRBV10-3; D is perhaps TRBD2 (6 bases). Germline assignment: CDR1 ENHRY and CDR2 SYGVKD. The CDR3 covers 15 residues. Trimming took off 6 bases at V and 1 base at J, with 14 bases between the two ends. CDR3 DNA: TGTGCCATCAGGCGGGACGGGAGTGGCACAGATACGCAGTATTTT. Translating gives CAIRRDGSGTDTQYF.

This clonotype was recorded many times. The chain carries TRBV11-2 and TRBJ2-1, with D hard to call. Trimming took 1 base from V and 4 from J, leaving 11 bases between them. CDR1 SGHAT and CDR2 FQNNGV come from the germline V gene. The length of the CDR3 is 15 residues. The CDR3 bases are TGTGCCAGCAGCTTAGGCATCGTGCGGTACAATGAGCAGTTCTTC. Translated, it gives CASSLGIVRYNEQFF. Complete variable domain (other parts from reference TRBV11-2 and TRBJ2-1): EAGVAQSPRYKIIEKRQSVAFWCNPISGHATLYWYQQILGQGPKLLIQFQNNGVVDDSQLPKDRFSAERLKGVDSTLKIQPAKLEDSAVYLCASSLGIVRYNEQFFGPGTRLTVL.

This clonotype occurred many times. J is TRBJ1-5 and V is TRBV20-1; tentative D call: TRBD1 (5 bases). Germline CDR1 reads DFQATT; CDR2 reads SNEGSKA (reference sequence). Trimming took 4 bases from V and 4 from J, leaving 14 bases between them. This CDR3 is built from 14 residues. CDR3 residues: CSAKRQFSNQPQHF. The CDR3 DNA sequence: TGCAGTGCTAAGAGACAGTTCAGTAATCAGCCCCAGCATTTT.

Concerning this clonotype: It may be a read error: a sequence one base away is much more abundant. The CDR3 DNA reads TGTGCCAGCAGCGGGGGACTAGCGGGATTGGGCAATGCGCAGTTCTTC. It yields the protein CASSGGLAGLGNAQFF. The chain links TRBV9 to TRBJ2-1, with 13 bases fitting TRBD2. This CDR3 region has 16 residues. In germline, CDR1 is SGDLS, CDR2 YYNGEE.

There are many counts of this clonotype. V gene TRBV6-6 combines with J gene TRBJ2-3; 10 nucleotides match TRBD1. Germline loops: CDR1 MNHNY, CDR2 SVGAGI (reference sequence). The CDR3 consists of 17 residues. Trimming took 0 bases from V and 1 from J; bases not matched to a gene: 4. Written as DNA, the CDR3 is TGTGCCAGCAGTTACTCGAGGGGGACAGGGGGCACAGATACGCAGTATTTT. Translating gives CASSYSRGTGGTDTQYF.

This clonotype was detected many times. A junction end diverges from the germline sequence, so it may reflect a read error. The V call is TRBV7-7, the J call TRBJ2-7; no firm D call. There are 14 residues in the CDR3. Germline CDR1 SSHAT, CDR2 FNYEAQ (reference sequence). The CDR3 reads CASSPSPGSYEQYF. Written as DNA, the CDR3 is TGTGCTAGCAGCCCTAGTCCGGGCTCCTACGAGCAGTACTTC. The variable domain in full, with the rest retrieved from reference TRBV7-7 and TRBJ2-7, is GAGVSQSPRYKVTKRGQDVTLRCDPISSHATLYWYQQALGQGPEFLTYFNYEAQPDKSGLPSDRFSAERPEGSISTLTIQRTEQRDSAMYRCASSPSPGSYEQYFGPGTRLTVT.

As for this clonotype: Given a much more abundant clone one base away, this may be a read error. The V and J genes are TRBV20-1 and TRBJ2-1, with no clear D. This CDR3 contains 14 residues. Germline assignment: CDR1 DFQATT and CDR2 SNEGSKA (reference sequence). The CDR3: CSAIVSLSYTEQFF. The CDR3 bases are TGCAGTGCTATAGTCAGTTTATCCTACACTGAGCAGTTCTTC.

This clonotype showed up just once. A much bigger clone sits one base away, suggesting this may be a read error. The CDR3 does not close with the conserved phenylalanine or tryptophan, likely indicating a read error. The gene calls are TRBV6-2 or TRBV6-3 and TRBJ2-7; TRBD1 aligns across 8 bases. The CDR3 has 11 residues. Trimming cost V 6 bases and J 6 bases; bases outside gene matches: 1. Germline CDR1 reads MNHEY; CDR2 reads SVGEGT. This chain's CDR3 is CASSQGAEQYS. For the CDR3, the DNA is TGTGCCAGCAGCCAGGGGGCCGAGCAGTACTCC.

Of note for this clonotype: A much larger clone is a single base away; this may be a read error. The chain recombines TRBV2 with TRBJ1-2; D not resolved. This CDR3 contains 13 residues. The germline V and J ends were trimmed by 4 bases and 4 bases, with 10 bases remaining between them. The germline gives CDR1 SNHLY, CDR2 FYNNEI. In DNA, the CDR3 is TGTGCCAGCAGTGCCCAGGATCCCTATGGCTACACCTTC. The encoded protein is CASSAQDPYGYTF.

This clonotype showed up just a few times. The CDR3 sequence: CASSQEGTSGMVEQYF. CDR3 DNA: TGTGCCAGCAGCCAAGAGGGGACTAGCGGGATGGTCGAGCAGTACTTC. This chain joins TRBV7-2 and TRBJ2-7, with TRBD2 matching over 13 bases. This CDR3 is 16 amino acids long. CDR1 is SGHTA, CDR2 FQGNSA, per germline. J lost 6 bases, V lost 5 bases, and 10 bases had no gene match.

This clonotype was picked up many times. CDR3 DNA sequence: TGTGCCAGCAGCTTAGTGGCTGGCGAGCAGTACTTC. Its translation is CASSLVAGEQYF. The V gene is TRBV7-2, the J gene TRBJ2-7, with no clear D. The CDR3 loop spans 12 amino acids. V was cut by 1 base and J by 6 bases, with 7 bases left in between. The V gene's germline CDR1 is SGHTA and CDR2 FQGNSA.

The chain combines TRBV6-7 with TRBJ2-7; tentatively, D is TRBD1 (5 bases). TRBV6-7 is an ORF for which the function is uncertain. Trimming left V 7 bases short and J 2 bases short, with 15 bases between. CDR3 length equals 14 residues. The CDR3 DNA follows: TGTGCCAGCAATCAACAGGAAATTGCCTACGAGCAGTACTTC. This codes for CASNQQEIAYEQYF.

With regard to this clonotype: This may stem from a read error, because a much larger clone lies one nucleotide away. The rearrangement uses TRBV6-4 and TRBJ1-6, with a weak D call TRBD1 (6 bases). Germline values: CDR1 MRHNA, CDR2 SNTAGT. This CDR3 has 15 amino acids. CDR3 region: CASSLSRQAGSSLHF. CDR3 in DNA: TGTGCCAGCAGTTTATCAAGACAGGCGGGTTCATCCCTCCACTTT.

A few counts support this clonotype. A read error may be the cause here, since a much bigger clone is one base away. The chain recombines TRBV2 with TRBJ2-5; 7 nucleotides agree with TRBD1. CDR1 SNHLY and CDR2 FYNNEI come from the germline V gene. CDR3 length: 15 residues. CDR3 DNA: TGTGCCAGCAGCTTAGTGGGACAGATCCAAGAGGCCCAGTACTTC. It specifies CASSLVGQIQEAQYF. Drawing the rest from reference TRBV2 and TRBJ2-5, the complete variable domain is EPEVTQTPSHQVTQMGQEVILRCVPISNHLYFYWYRQILGQKVEFLVSFYNNEISEKSEIFDDQFSVERPDGSNFTLKIRSTKLEDSAMYFCASSLVGQIQEAQYFGPGTRLLVL.

There are many counts of this clonotype. CDR3 sequence reads: CSARDRGTGGYYGYTF. CDR3 nucleotide sequence: TGCAGTGCTAGAGACCGAGGCACCGGGGGCTACTATGGCTACACCTTC. The V and J genes are TRBV20-1 and TRBJ1-2, with a tentative D call TRBD1 (6 bases). From germline, CDR1 is DFQATT and CDR2 SNEGSKA (reference sequence). This CDR3 comprises 16 residues. V lost 0 bases and J lost 3, with 17 bases in between.

The V call is TRBV12-3 or TRBV12-4, the J call TRBJ1-2; TRBD1 aligns across 7 bases. This CDR3 is built from 12 residues. Germline trimming cut 4 bases from V and 5 bases from J; bases unmatched to any gene: 1. The CDR3 is CASSWTGYGYTF. The CDR3 nucleotides read TGTGCCAGCAGTTGGACAGGATATGGCTACACCTTC.

This clonotype was counted ten times or more. The V gene is TRBV4-3, the J gene TRBJ2-1; TRBD1 might be the D (5 bases). CDR1 and CDR2 from the germline V gene are LGHNA and YSLEER. The V end lost 0 bases, the J end lost 7 bases, and 13 bases lay between the germline ends. The CDR3 has 15 amino acids. The CDR3 bases are TGCGCCAGCAGCCAAGAGGGGCTAGGTCGTAATGAGCAGTTCTTC. Translation gives CASSQEGLGRNEQFF.

This clonotype was detected a few times. The CDR3 is CASSFQGAPNTGELFF. In nucleotides, the CDR3 is TGTGCCAGCAGCTTTCAGGGGGCGCCGAACACCGGGGAGCTGTTTTTT. This chain links TRBV11-2 with TRBJ2-2; TRBD1 matches at 8 bases. The CDR3 has 16 residues. CDR1 is SGHAT, CDR2 FQNNGV, per germline. With 3 bases clipped from V and 0 bases from J, the junction kept 3 bases outside the gene matches.

This clonotype was seen just once. A single base separates this from a much larger clone, so it may be a read error. The chain carries TRBV5-4 and TRBJ2-1; D gene uncertain. Trimming stripped 4 bases from V and 2 bases from J, with 10 bases between. There are 14 residues in the CDR3. Germline-derived CDR1 and CDR2 are SGHNT and YYREEE (reference sequence). The CDR3 DNA sequence: TGTGCCAGCAGCCTCCGTAGGACCTACAATGAGCAGTTCTTC. The encoded protein is CASSLRRTYNEQFF.

Comments on this clonotype: No conserved phenylalanine or tryptophan ends this CDR3, so it is likely a read error. The chain employs TRBV20-1 and TRBJ2-3, with 7 bases that match TRBD2. V shed 0 bases, J shed 2 bases, and the junction held 8 bases outside the gene matches. The CDR3 contains 16 residues. Germline V gene lookup returns CDR1 DFQATT and CDR2 SNEGSKA (reference sequence). CDR3 protein: CSARDGAGAPTDTQYL. For the CDR3, the DNA is TGCAGTGCTAGAGATGGGGCGGGAGCCCCCACAGATACGCAGTATCTT.

Ten or more counts support this clonotype. The chain has TRBV19 and TRBJ1-6; D is perhaps TRBD1 (5 bases). The germline V gene encodes CDR1 LNHDA and CDR2 SQIVND (reference sequence). V lost 5 bases to trimming and J lost 10 bases, with 15 bases between them. CDR3 length: 14 amino acids. The CDR3 loop reads CASSHRGRESPLHF. CDR3 in DNA: TGTGCCAGTAGTCACCGGGGCAGGGAATCACCCCTCCACTTT.